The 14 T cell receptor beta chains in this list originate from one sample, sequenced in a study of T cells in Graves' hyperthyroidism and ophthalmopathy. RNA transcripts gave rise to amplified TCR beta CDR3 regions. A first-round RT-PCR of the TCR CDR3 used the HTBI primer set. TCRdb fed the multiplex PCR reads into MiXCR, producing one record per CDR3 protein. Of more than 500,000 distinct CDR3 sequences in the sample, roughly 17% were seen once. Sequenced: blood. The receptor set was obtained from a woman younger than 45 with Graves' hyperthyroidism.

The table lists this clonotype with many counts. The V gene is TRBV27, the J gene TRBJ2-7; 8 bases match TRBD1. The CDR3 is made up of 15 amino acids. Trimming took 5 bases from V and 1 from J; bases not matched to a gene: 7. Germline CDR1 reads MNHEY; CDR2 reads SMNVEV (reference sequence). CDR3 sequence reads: CASSPLQGASYEQYF. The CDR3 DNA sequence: TGTGCCAGCAGTCCTCTCCAGGGGGCGTCCTACGAGCAGTACTTC.

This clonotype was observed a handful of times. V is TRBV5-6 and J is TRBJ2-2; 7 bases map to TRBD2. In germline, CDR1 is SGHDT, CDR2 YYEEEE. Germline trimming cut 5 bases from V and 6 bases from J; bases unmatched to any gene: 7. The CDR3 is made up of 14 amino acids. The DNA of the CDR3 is TGTGCCAGCAGTTCCGGGACTAACCCCGGGGAGCTGTTTTTT. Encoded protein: CASSSGTNPGELFF.

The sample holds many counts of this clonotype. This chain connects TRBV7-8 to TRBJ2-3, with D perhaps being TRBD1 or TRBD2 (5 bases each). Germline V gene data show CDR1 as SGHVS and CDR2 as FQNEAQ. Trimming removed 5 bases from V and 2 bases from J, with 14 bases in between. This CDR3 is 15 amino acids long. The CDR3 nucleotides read TGTGCCAGCAGCACTGAGAGGGGCCCCACAGATACGCAGTATTTT. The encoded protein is CASSTERGPTDTQYF.

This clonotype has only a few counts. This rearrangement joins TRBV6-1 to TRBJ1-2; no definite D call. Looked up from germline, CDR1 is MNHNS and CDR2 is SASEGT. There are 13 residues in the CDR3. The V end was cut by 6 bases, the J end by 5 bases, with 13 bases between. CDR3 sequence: CASSTGFRYGYTF. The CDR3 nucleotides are TGTGCCAGCAGCACGGGGTTTCGGTATGGCTACACCTTC.

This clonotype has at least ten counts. CDR3 sequence: CASRRGGGEAFF. In DNA form, the CDR3 reads TGTGCCAGCAGGAGGGGAGGGGGTGAAGCTTTCTTT. This chain joins TRBV6-1 and TRBJ1-1; weak D call: TRBD1 (6 bases). The germline V gene encodes CDR1 MNHNS and CDR2 SASEGT. CDR3 size: 12 residues. V was clipped by 6 bases and J by 7 bases, with 12 bases between them.

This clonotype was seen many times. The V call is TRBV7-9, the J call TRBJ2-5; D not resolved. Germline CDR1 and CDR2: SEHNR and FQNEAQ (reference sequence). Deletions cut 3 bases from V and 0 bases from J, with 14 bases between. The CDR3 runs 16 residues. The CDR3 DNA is TGTGCCAGCAGCTTGTGGGGTCAGAACCACCAAGAGACCCAGTACTTC. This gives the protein CASSLWGQNHQETQYF. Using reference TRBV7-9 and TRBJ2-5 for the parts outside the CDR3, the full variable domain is DTGVSQNPRHKITKRGQNVTFRCDPISEHNRLYWYRQTLGQGPEFLTYFQNEAQLEKSRLLSDRFSAERPKGSFSTLEIQRTEQGDSAMYLCASSLWGQNHQETQYFGPGTRLLVL.

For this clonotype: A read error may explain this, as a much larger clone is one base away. The CDR3 nucleotides are TGCGCCAGCAGCGGCTTACGGGACGGGTACAGGCAGTACTTC. It yields the protein CASSGLRDGYRQYF. The J gene is TRBJ2-7, the V gene TRBV5-1; D assignment may be TRBD1 or TRBD2 (5 bases each). CDR1 SGHRS and CDR2 YFSETQ come from the germline V gene. The V end lost 4 bases, the J end lost 9 bases, and 20 bases lay between the germline ends. The CDR3 covers 14 residues. Drawing the rest from reference TRBV5-1 and TRBJ2-7, the complete variable domain is KAGVTQTPRYLIKTRGQQVTLSCSPISGHRSVSWYQQTPGQGLQFLFEYFSETQRNKGNFPGRFSGRQFSNSRSEMNVSTLELGDSALYLCASSGLRDGYRQYFGPGTRLTVT.

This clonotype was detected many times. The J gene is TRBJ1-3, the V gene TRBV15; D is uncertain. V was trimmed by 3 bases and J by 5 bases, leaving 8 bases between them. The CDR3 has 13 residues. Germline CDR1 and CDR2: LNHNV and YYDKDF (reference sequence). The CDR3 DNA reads TGTGCCACCAGCAGGGACCAAAGAAACACCATATATTTT. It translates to CATSRDQRNTIYF.

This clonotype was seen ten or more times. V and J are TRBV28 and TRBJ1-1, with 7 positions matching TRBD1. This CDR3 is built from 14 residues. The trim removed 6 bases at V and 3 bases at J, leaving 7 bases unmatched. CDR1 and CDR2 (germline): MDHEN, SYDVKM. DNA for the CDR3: TGTGCCAGCAGACTTACAGGGGACTACACTGAAGCTTTCTTT. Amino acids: CASRLTGDYTEAFF.

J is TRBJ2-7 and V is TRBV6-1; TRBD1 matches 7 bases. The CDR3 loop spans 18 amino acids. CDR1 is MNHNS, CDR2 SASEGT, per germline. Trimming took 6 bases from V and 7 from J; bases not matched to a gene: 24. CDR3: CASRGKGQTLQGTGEQYF. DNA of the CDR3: TGTGCCAGCAGGGGGAAGGGTCAAACCTTACAGGGGACGGGAGAGCAGTACTTC.

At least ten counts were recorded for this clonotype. The CDR3 DNA follows: TGTGCCAGCAGCAAAGGACAGGGGCTGAGCAATCAGCCCCAGCATTTT. Translation gives CASSKGQGLSNQPQHF. The J gene is TRBJ1-5, the V gene TRBV7-8, with 9 bases that match TRBD1. The germline V gene encodes CDR1 SGHVS and CDR2 FQNEAQ. After removal of 5 bases from V and 1 base from J, the junction contained 6 bases not matched to a gene. This CDR3 spans 16 amino acids.

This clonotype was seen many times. CDR3 in DNA: TGTGCCAGCAGTTCTCGGGACTCCGCTAGAAATGAGCAGTTCTTC. Its protein is CASSSRDSARNEQFF. V usage is TRBV27 and J usage is TRBJ2-1; perhaps TRBD2 as D (6 bases). Trimming left V 4 bases short and J 7 bases short, with 17 bases between. Germline V gene lookup returns CDR1 MNHEY and CDR2 SMNVEV (reference sequence). The CDR3 totals 15 residues.

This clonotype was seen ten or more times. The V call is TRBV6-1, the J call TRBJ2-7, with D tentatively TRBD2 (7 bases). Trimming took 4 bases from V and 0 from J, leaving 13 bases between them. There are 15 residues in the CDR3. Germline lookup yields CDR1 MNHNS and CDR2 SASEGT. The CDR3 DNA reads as TGTGCCAGCAGTGGGGGGGGGCGCGTCTCCTACGAGCAGTACTTC. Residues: CASSGGGRVSYEQYF.

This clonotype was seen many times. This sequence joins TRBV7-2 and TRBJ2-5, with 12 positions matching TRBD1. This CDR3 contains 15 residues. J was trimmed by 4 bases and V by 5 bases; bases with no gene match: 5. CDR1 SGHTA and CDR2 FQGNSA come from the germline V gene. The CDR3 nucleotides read TGTGCCAGCAGCCGGGGACAGGGGGCTGCAGAGACCCAGTACTTC. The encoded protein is CASSRGQGAAETQYF.